This T cell receptor (beta chain) emerged from a study of shared clonotypes between healthy human individuals. This table comes from immunoSEQ multiplex PCR, and its TCRdb copy is limited to in-frame clones, with some not included. The sample holds 2 million to 2.5 million clones; 95% are singletons and the top ten take about 0.13%. CDR1 is MGHRA and CDR2 is YSYEKL in the germline V gene. The J segment lost 0 bases and the V segment lost 4 bases, leaving 13 bases of the junction unmatched. This CDR3 is 19 amino acids long. The rearrangement joins TRBV4-1 to TRBJ1-3, with 9 nucleotides matching TRBD1. The sequencing input was naive CD4+ T cells sorted from blood. This sample's subset: CD45RA+ positively selected. The receptor was isolated from a young man in good health. The CDR3 sequence: CASSLTTGQGGFSGNTIYF. The CDR3 DNA sequence: TGCGCCAGCAGCCTCACAACGGGACAGGGAGGGTTCTCTGGAAACACCATATATTTT.